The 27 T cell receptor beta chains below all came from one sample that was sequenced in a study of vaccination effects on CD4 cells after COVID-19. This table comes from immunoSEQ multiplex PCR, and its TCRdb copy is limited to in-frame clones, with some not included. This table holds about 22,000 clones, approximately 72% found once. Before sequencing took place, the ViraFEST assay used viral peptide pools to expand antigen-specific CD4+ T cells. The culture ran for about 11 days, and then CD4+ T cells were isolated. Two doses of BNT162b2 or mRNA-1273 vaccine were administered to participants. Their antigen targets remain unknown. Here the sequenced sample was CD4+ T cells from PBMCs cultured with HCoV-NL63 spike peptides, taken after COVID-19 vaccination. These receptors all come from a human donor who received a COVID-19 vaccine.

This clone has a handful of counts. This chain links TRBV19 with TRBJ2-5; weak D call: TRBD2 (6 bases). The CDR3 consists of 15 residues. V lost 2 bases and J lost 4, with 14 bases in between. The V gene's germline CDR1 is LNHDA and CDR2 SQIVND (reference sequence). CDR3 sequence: CASSISAGTVETQYF. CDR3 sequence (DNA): TGTGCCAGTAGTATATCCGCCGGGACTGTAGAGACCCAGTACTTC.

As DNA, the CDR3 is TGTGCCAGCAGCTTGGATGGCTACTCCTACAATGAGCAGTTCTTC. Translation: CASSLDGYSYNEQFF. The gene calls are TRBV5-8 and TRBJ2-1; D gene uncertain. The CDR3 consists of 15 residues. Trimming left V 0 bases short and J 0 bases short, with 7 bases between. Per germline, CDR1 SGHTS and CDR2 YDEGEE.

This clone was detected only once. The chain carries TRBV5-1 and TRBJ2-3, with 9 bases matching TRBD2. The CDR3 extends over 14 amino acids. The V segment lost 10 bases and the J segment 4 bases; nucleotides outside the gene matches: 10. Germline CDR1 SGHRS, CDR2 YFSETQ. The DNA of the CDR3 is TGCGCCTCCTCAATAGCGGGAGAGGCAGATACGCAGTATTTT. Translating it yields CASSIAGEADTQYF.

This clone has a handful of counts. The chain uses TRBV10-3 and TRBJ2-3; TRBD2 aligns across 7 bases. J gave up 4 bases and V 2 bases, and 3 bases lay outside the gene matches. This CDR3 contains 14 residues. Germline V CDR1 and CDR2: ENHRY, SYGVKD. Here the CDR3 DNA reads TGTGCCATCAGTGAGACTAGCGAGGCAGATACGCAGTATTTT. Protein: CAISETSEADTQYF.

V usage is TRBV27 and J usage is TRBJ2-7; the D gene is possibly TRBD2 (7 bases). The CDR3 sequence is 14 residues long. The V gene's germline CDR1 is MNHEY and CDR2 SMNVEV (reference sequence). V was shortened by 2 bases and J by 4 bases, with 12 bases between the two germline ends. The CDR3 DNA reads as TGTGCCAGCAGTTTAGTGGGGGGGCCTTACGAGCAGTACTTC. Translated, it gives CASSLVGGPYEQYF.

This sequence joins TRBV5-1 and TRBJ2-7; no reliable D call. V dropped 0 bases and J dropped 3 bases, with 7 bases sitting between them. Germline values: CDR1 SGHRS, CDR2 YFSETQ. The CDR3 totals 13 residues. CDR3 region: CASSLVSSYEQYF. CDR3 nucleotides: TGCGCCAGCAGCTTGGTGTCCAGCTACGAGCAGTACTTC.

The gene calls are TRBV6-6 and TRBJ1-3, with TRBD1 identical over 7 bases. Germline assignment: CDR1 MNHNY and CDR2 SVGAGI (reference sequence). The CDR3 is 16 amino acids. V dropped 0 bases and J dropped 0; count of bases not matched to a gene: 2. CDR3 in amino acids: CASSYSTGVSGNTIYF. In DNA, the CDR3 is TGTGCCAGCAGTTACTCTACAGGGGTCTCTGGAAACACCATATATTTT.

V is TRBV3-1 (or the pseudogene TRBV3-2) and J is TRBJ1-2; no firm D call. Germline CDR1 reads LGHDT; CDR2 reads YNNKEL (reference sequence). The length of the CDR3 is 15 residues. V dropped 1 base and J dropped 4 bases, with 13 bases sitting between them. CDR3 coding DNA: TGTGCCAGCAGCCAAGTAGGTTTCAACTCCTATGGCTACACCTTC. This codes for CASSQVGFNSYGYTF.

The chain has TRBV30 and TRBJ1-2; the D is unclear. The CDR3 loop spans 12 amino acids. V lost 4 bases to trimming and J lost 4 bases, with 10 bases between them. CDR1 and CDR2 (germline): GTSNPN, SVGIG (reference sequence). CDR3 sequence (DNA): TGTGCCTGGATAGGTGGAGGCTATGGCTACACCTTC. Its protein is CAWIGGGYGYTF.

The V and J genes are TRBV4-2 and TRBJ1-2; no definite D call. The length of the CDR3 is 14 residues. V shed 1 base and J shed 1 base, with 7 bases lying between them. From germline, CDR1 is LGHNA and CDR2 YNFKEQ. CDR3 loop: CASSQGAVNYGYTF. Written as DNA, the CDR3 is TGTGCCAGCAGCCAAGGGGCCGTTAACTATGGCTACACCTTC.

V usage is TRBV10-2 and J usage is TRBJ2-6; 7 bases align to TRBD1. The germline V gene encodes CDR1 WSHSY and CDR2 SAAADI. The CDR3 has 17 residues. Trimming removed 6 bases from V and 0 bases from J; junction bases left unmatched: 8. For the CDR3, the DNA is TGCGCCAGCAGGGATACAGGGGCCCCCTCTGGGGCCAACGTCCTGACTTTC. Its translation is CASRDTGAPSGANVLTF.

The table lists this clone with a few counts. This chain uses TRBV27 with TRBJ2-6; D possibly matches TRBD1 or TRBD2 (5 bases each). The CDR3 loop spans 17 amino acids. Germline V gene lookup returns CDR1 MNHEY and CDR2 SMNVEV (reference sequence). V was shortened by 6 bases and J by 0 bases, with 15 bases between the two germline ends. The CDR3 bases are TGTGCCAGCAGCCTCAGGGATACTAGCTCTGGGGCCAACGTCCTGACTTTC. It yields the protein CASSLRDTSSGANVLTF.

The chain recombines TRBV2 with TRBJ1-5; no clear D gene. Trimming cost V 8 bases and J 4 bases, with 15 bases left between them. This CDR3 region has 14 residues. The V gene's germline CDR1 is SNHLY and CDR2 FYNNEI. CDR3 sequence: CASHPTLGNQPQHF. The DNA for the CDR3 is TGTGCCAGCCATCCGACGTTGGGGAATCAGCCCCAGCATTTT.

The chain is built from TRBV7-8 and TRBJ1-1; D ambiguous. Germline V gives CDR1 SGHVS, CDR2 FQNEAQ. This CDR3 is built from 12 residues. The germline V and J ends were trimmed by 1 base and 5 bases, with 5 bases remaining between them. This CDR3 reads CASSLGETEAFF. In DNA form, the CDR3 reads TGTGCCAGCAGCTTAGGGGAGACTGAAGCTTTCTTT.

CDR3 region: CASSPASETQYF. The CDR3, as DNA: TGTGCCAGCTCACCAGCCTCAGAGACCCAGTACTTC. The chain recombines TRBV18 with TRBJ2-5; D not certain. Trimming shortened V by 2 bases and J by 4 bases, and 5 bases separated the two germline ends. CDR1 KGHSH and CDR2 LQKENI come from the germline V gene. The CDR3 extends over 12 amino acids.

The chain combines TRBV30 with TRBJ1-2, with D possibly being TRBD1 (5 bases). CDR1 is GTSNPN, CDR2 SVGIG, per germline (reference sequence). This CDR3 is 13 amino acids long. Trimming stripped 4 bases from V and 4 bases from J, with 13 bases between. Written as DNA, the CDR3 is TGTGCCTGGATAGGGGCCCTGGCCTATGGCTACACCTTC. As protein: CAWIGALAYGYTF. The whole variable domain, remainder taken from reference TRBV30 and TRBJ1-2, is SQTIHQWPATLVQPVGSPLSLECTVEGTSNPNLYWYRQAAGRGLQLLFYSVGIGQISSEVPQNLSASRPQDRQFILSSKKLLLSDSGFYLCAWIGALAYGYTFGSGTRLTVV.

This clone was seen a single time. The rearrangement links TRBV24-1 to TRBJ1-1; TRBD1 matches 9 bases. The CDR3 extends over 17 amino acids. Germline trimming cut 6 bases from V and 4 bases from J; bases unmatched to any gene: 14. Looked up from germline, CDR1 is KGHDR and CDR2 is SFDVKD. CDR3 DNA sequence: TGTGCCACCAGTAGCGCCGGGACAGGGTTGGGTGGCACTGAAGCTTTCTTT. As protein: CATSSAGTGLGGTEAFF.

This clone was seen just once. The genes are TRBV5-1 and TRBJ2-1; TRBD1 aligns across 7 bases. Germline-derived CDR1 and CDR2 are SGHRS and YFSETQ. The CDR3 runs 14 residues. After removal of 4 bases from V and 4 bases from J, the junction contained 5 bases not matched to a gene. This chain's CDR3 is CASSPGTVYNEQFF. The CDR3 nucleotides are TGCGCCAGCAGCCCCGGGACAGTATACAATGAGCAGTTCTTC. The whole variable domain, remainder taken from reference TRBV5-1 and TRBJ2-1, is KAGVTQTPRYLIKTRGQQVTLSCSPISGHRSVSWYQQTPGQGLQFLFEYFSETQRNKGNFPGRFSGRQFSNSRSEMNVSTLELGDSALYLCASSPGTVYNEQFFGPGTRLTVL.

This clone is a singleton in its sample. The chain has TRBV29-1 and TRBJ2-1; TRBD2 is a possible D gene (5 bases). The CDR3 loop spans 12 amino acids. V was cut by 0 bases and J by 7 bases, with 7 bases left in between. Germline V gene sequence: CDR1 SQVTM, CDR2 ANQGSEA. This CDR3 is CSVEDGKNEQFF. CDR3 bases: TGCAGCGTTGAAGACGGGAAAAATGAGCAGTTCTTC.

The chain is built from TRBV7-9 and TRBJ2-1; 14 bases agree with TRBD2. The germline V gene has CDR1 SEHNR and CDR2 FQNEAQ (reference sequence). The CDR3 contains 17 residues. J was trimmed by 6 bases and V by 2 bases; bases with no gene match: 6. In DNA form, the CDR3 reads TGTGCCAGCAGCTTACGAGGACTAGCGGGGGGATCCAATGAGCAGTTCTTC. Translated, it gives CASSLRGLAGGSNEQFF.

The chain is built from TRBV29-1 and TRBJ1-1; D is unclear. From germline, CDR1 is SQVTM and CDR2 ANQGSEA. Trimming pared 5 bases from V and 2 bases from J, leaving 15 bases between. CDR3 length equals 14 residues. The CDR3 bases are TGCAGCGTTCGGGTTGGGCAGAGAAACACTGAAGCTTTCTTT. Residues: CSVRVGQRNTEAFF.

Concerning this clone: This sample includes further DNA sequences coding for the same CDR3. CDR3 loop: CSARAGYGYTF. CDR3 DNA sequence: TGCAGTGCTAGAGCGGGGTACGGCTACACCTTC. V is TRBV20-1 and J is TRBJ1-2; no firm D call. Per germline, CDR1 DFQATT and CDR2 SNEGSKA (reference sequence). The CDR3 sequence is 11 residues long. V lost 1 base to trimming and J lost 8 bases, with 8 bases between them.

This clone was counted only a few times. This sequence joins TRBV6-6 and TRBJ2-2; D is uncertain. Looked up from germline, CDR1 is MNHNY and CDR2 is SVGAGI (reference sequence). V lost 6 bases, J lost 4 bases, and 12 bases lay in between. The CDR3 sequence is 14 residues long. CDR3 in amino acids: CASRFAEPTGELFF. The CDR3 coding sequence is TGTGCCAGCAGATTCGCCGAGCCCACCGGGGAGCTGTTTTTT.

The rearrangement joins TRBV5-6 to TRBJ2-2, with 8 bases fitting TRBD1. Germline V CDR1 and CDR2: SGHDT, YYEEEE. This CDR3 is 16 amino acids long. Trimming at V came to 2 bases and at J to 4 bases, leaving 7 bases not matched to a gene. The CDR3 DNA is TGTGCCAGCAGCTTCTTTGACAGGGGTGCCACCGGGGAGCTGTTTTTT. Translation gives CASSFFDRGATGELFF.

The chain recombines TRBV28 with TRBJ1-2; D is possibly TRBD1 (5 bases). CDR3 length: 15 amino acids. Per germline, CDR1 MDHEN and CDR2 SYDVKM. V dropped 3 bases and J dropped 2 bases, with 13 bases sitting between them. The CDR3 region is CASSFHIGGNYGYTF. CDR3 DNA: TGTGCCAGCAGTTTCCACATCGGGGGGAACTATGGCTACACCTTC.

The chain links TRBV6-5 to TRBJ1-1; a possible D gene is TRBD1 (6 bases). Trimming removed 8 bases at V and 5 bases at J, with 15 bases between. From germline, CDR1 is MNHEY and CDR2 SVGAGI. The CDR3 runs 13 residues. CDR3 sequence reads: CASALGGPTEAFF. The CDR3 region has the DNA TGTGCCAGCGCGCTGGGGGGGCCAACTGAAGCTTTCTTT.

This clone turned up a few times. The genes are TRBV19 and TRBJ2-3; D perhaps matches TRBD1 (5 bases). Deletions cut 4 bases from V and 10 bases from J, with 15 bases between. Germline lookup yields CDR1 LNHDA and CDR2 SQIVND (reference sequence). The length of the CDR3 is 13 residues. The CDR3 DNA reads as TGTGCCAGTAGTACCGACAAAACAGGTTCGCAGTATTTT. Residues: CASSTDKTGSQYF.